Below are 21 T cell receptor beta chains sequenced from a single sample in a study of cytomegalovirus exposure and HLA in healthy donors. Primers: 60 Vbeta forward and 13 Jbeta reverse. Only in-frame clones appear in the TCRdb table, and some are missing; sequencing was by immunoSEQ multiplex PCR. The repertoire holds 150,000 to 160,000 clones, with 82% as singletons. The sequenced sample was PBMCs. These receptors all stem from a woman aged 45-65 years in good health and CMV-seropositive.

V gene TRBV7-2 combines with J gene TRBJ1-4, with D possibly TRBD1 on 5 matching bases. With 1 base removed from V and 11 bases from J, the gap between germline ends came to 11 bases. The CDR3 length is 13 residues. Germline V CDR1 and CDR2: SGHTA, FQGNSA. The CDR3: CASSLDGGSKLFF. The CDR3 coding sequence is TGTGCCAGCAGCTTAGACGGGGGGTCTAAACTGTTTTTT.

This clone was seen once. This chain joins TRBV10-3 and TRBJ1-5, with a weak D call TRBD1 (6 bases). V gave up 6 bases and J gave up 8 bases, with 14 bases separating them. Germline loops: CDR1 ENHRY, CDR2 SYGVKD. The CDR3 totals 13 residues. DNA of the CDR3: TGTGCCATCAGCAGAACAGGGCTGGAGCCCCAGCATTTT. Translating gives CAISRTGLEPQHF.

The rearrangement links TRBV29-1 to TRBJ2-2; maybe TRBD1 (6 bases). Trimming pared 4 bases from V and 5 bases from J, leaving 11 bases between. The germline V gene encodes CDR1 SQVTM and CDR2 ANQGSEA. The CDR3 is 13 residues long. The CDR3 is CSVAAGVTGELFF. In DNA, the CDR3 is TGCAGCGTTGCGGCAGGGGTTACCGGGGAGCTGTTTTTT.

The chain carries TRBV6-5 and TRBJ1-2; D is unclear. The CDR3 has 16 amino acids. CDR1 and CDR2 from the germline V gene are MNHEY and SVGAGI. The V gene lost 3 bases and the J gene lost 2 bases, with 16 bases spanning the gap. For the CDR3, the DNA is TGTGCCAGCAGTTATGGGCCCGCGGGCGGAAACTATGGCTACACCTTC. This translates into CASSYGPAGGNYGYTF.

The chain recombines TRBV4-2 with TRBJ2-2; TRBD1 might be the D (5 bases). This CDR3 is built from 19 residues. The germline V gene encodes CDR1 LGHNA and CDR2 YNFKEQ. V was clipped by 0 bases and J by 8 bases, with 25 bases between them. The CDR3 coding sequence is TGTGCCAGCAGCCAAGATCTCTTGGGCAGGGTTCAATCTAGGGGGGAGCTGTTTTTT. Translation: CASSQDLLGRVQSRGELFF.

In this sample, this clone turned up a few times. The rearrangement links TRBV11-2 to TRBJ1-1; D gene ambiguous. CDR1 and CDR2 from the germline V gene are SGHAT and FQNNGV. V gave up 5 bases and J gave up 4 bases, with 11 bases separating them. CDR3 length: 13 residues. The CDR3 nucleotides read TGTGCCAGCAGCCTTGGAGCCTCCACTGAAGCTTTCTTT. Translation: CASSLGASTEAFF. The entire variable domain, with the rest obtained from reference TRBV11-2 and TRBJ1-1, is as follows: EAGVAQSPRYKIIEKRQSVAFWCNPISGHATLYWYQQILGQGPKLLIQFQNNGVVDDSQLPKDRFSAERLKGVDSTLKIQPAKLEDSAVYLCASSLGASTEAFFGQGTRLTVV.

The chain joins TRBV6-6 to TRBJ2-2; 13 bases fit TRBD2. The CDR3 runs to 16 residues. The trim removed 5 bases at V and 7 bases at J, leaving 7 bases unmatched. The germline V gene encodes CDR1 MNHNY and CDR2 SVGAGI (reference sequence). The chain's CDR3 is CASSKLAGGPGGELFF. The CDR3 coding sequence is TGTGCCAGCAGTAAACTAGCGGGGGGGCCAGGCGGGGAGCTGTTTTTT.

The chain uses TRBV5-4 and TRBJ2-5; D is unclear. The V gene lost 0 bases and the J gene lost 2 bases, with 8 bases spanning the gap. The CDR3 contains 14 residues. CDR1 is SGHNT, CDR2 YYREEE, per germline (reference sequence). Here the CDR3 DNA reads TGTGCCAGCAGCTTGGGCACAGATCAAGAGACCCAGTACTTC. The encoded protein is CASSLGTDQETQYF.

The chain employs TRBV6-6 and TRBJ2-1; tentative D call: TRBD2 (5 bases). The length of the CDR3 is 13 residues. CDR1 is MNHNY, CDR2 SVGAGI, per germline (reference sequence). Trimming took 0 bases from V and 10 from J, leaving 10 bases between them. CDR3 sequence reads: CASSYSRVGEQFF. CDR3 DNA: TGTGCCAGCAGTTACTCGAGGGTGGGGGAGCAGTTCTTC.

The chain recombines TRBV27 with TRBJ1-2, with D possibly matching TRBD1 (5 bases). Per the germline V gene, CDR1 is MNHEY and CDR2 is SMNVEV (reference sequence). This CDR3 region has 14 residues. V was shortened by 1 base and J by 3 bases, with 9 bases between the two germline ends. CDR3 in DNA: TGTGCCAGCAGTTTATGGGTAGGGGACTATGGCTACACCTTC. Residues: CASSLWVGDYGYTF.

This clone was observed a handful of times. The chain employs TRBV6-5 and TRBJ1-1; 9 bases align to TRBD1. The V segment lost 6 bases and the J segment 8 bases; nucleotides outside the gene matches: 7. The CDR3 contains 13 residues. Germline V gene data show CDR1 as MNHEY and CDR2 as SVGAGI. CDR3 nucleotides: TGTGCCAGCAGCATGGACAGGGGCACAGAAGCTTTCTTT. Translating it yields CASSMDRGTEAFF.

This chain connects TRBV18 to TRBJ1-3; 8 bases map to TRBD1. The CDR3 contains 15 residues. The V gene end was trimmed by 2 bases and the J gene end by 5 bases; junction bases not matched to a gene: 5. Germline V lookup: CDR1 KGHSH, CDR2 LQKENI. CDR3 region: CASSPGTGRRNTIYF. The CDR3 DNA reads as TGTGCCAGCTCACCAGGGACAGGACGGCGAAACACCATATATTTT.

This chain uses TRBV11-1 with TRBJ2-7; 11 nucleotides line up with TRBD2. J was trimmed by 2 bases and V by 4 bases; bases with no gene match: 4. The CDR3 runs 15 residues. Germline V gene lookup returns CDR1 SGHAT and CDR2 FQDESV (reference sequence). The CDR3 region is CASSSTSGGPYEQYF. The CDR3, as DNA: TGTGCCAGCAGCTCTACTAGCGGGGGACCCTACGAGCAGTACTTC.

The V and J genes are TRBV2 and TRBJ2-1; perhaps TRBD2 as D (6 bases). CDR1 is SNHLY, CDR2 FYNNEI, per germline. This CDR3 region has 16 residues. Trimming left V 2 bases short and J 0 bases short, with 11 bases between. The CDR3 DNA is TGTGCCAGCAGTGAATCCCGGGACTCCTCCTACAATGAGCAGTTCTTC. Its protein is CASSESRDSSYNEQFF. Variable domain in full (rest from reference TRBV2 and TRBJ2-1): EPEVTQTPSHQVTQMGQEVILRCVPISNHLYFYWYRQILGQKVEFLVSFYNNEISEKSEIFDDQFSVERPDGSNFTLKIRSTKLEDSAMYFCASSESRDSSYNEQFFGPGTRLTVL.

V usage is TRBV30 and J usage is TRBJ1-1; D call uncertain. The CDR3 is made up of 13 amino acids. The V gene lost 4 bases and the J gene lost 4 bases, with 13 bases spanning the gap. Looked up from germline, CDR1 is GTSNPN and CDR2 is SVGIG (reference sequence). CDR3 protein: CAWIPGLGTEAFF. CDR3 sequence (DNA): TGTGCCTGGATCCCGGGATTGGGCACTGAAGCTTTCTTT.

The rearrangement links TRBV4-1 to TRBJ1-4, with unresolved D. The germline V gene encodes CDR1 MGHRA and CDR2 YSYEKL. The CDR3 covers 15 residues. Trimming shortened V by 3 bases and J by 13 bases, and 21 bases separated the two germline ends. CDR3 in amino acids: CASSQATVVEVGLFF. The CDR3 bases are TGCGCCAGCAGCCAGGCAACAGTGGTGGAAGTGGGACTGTTTTTT.

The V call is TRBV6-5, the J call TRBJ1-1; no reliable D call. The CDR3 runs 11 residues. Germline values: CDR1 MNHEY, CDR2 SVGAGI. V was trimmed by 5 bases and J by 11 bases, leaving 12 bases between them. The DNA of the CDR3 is TGTGCCAGCAGTCGACGGTTGGAGGCTTTCTTT. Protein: CASSRRLEAFF.

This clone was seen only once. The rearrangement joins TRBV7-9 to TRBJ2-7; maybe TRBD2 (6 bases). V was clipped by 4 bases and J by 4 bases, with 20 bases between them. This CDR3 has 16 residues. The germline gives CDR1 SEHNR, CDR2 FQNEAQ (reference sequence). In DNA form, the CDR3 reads TGTGCCAGCAGCTCGGGGGTTGGTTTTGGCCCATACGAGCAGTACTTC. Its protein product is CASSSGVGFGPYEQYF.

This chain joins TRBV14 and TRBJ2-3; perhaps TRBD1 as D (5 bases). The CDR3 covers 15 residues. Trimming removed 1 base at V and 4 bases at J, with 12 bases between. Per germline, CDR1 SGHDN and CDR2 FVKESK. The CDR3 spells CASSQGRTFPDTQYF. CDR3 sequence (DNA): TGTGCCAGCAGCCAAGGAAGGACATTCCCAGATACGCAGTATTTT.

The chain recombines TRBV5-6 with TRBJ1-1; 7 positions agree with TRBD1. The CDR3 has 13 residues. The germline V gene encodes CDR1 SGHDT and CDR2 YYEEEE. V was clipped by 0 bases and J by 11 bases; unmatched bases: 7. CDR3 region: CASSLGDSEGAFF. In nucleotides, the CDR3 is TGTGCCAGCAGCTTGGGGGACAGCGAAGGCGCTTTCTTT.

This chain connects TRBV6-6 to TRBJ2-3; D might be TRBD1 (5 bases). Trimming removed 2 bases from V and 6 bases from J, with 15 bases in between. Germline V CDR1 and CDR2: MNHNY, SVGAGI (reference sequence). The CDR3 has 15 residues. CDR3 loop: CASSYPQGPLDTQYF. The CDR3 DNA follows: TGTGCCAGCAGTTACCCCCAGGGCCCCCTGGATACGCAGTATTTT.